This T cell receptor beta chain was recorded in a study of cytomegalovirus exposure and HLA in healthy donors. Germline V CDR1 and CDR2: SGHRS, YFSETQ. Trimming at V came to 5 bases and at J to 3 bases, leaving 10 bases not matched to a gene. CDR3 length: 15 amino acids. This PCR relied on a set of 60 Vbeta primers and 13 Jbeta primers. Assay used: immunoSEQ multiplex PCR; TCRdb lists only in-frame clones, some missing. Of around 100,000 clones in the sample, 74% are singletons; the top ten hold 4% to 4.5%. This clonotype was obtained from a middle-aged woman in good health and CMV-seropositive. Sequenced input: PBMCs. The V gene is TRBV5-1, the J gene TRBJ1-2; 7 bases match TRBD1. DNA of the CDR3: TGCGCCAGCAGAACCACAGGGGTGGTAGACTATGGCTACACCTTC. This sequence encodes CASRTTGVVDYGYTF. The whole variable domain, filled in from reference TRBV5-1 and TRBJ1-2, reads KAGVTQTPRYLIKTRGQQVTLSCSPISGHRSVSWYQQTPGQGLQFLFEYFSETQRNKGNFPGRFSGRQFSNSRSEMNVSTLELGDSALYLCASRTTGVVDYGYTFGSGTRLTVV.